This TCR beta chain was found in a study of shared clonotypes between healthy human individuals. Study as a whole: Plates per donor: three CD4 naive, three CD4 memory, two CD8 naive, one CD8 memory.

Libraries were prepared by immunoSEQ multiplex PCR; TCRdb keeps only in-frame clonotypes and omits some of them. Among hundreds of thousands of clones listed, about 95% were seen once. In the naive CD8 group, cells lacked CD45RO and were positively selected for CCR7, so terminally differentiated effector memory CD45RA+ cells were left out. CDR1 and CDR2 (germline): MDHEN, SYDVKM. The CDR3 spans 15 residues. Trimming removed 1 base at V and 5 bases at J, with 14 bases between. The sample was naive CD8+ T cells sorted from blood. The V and J genes are TRBV28 and TRBJ1-1; TRBD1 might be the D (5 bases). This clonotype originated in a woman under 40 in good health. CDR3 in DNA: TGTGCCAGCAGTTTATTTTTTGTGGAGGGGACTGAAGCTTTCTTT. Protein product: CASSLFFVEGTEAFF.